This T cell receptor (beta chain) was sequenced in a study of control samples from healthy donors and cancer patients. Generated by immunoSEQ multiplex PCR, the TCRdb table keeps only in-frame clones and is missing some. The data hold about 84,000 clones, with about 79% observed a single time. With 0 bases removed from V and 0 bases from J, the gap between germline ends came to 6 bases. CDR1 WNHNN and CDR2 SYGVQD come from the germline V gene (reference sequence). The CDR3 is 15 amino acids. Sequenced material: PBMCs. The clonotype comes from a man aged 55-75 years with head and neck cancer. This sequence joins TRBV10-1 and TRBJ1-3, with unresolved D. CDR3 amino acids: CASSESGASGNTIYF. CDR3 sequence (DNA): TGCGCCAGCAGTGAGTCCGGTGCCTCTGGAAACACCATATATTTT.